A single T cell receptor beta chain is shown here with its context. The antigen remains undetermined. This entry belongs to a study of cytomegalovirus exposure and HLA in healthy donors. Study-level points and caveats: Prior analysis indicated that the majority of TCR beta V segments exhibited productivity approximately 90% or approximately 30% of the time. For most TCR sequences rarity was the rule, although some public TCRs occurred in many donors.

The CDR3 spans 15 residues. V lost 7 bases and J 1 base, leaving 14 bases between the germline ends. Germline V gene lookup returns CDR1 SGDLS and CDR2 YYNGEE. Use of 60 Vbeta and 13 Jbeta primers characterized the PCR. Only in-frame clones appear in the TCRdb table, and some are missing; sequencing was by immunoSEQ multiplex PCR. In the table there are around 220,000 clones, more than 65% of which are singletons. This TCR came from a woman in her thirties in good health and CMV-seronegative. Material for sequencing was PBMCs. The chain carries TRBV9 and TRBJ2-2, with a weak D call TRBD1 (7 bases). The CDR3 DNA follows: TGTGCCAGCCGTCGCCAGGGGGGGAACACCGGGGAGCTGTTTTTT. Protein product: CASRRQGGNTGELFF.